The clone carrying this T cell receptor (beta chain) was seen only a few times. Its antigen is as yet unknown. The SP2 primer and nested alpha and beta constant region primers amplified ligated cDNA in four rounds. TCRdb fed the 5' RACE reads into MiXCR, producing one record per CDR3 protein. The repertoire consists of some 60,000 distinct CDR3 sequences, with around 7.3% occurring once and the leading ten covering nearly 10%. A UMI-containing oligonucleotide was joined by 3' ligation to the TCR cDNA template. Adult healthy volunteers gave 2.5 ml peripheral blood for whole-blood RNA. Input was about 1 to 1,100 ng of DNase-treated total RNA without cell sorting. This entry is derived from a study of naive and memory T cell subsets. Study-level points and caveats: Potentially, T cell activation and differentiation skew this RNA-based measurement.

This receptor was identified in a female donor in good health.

The CDR3 coding sequence is TGTGCCAGCAGCGTAGGGCGGGGGGGCCTCTATGAGCAGTTCTTC. Protein: CASSVGRGGLYEQFF. The chain uses TRBV9 and TRBJ2-1, with 9 bases lining up with TRBD2. V trimming: 0 bases; J trimming: 8 bases; junction bases outside the gene matches: 6. Germline V gene sequence: CDR1 SGDLS, CDR2 YYNGEE. CDR3 length: 15 amino acids. Using reference TRBV9 and TRBJ2-1 for the parts outside the CDR3, the full variable domain is DSGVTQTPKHLITATGQRVTLRCSPRSGDLSVYWYQQSLDQGLQFLIQYYNGEERAKGNILERFSAQQFPDLHSELNLSSLELGDSALYFCASSVGRGGLYEQFFGPGTRLTVL.